These 7 T cell receptor beta chains originate from one sample sequenced in a study of T cell repertoires in cytomegalovirus infection. Using its own MiXCR run on the reads, TCRdb lists one record per CDR3 protein. The sample holds approximately 500,000 distinct CDR3 sequences, about 15% seen once. The sample comprised CD8+ T cells from PBMCs. The receptors were sampled from a human donor in good health (CMV status not recorded). Some clones in this sample may be carry-over from other donors' samples.

Worth noting for this clonotype: This could be a read error, since a much larger clone is one nucleotide away. A read error is likely, as this CDR3 ends without the conserved phenylalanine or tryptophan. The gene calls are TRBV29-1 and TRBJ2-7; 8 nucleotides line up with TRBD1. Looked up from germline, CDR1 is SQVTM and CDR2 is ANQGSEA. This CDR3 spans 13 amino acids. V lost 5 bases, J lost 3 bases, and 6 bases stayed unmatched. This chain's CDR3 is CSVQDREYYEQYL. The CDR3 bases are TGCAGCGTTCAGGACAGGGAATACTACGAGCAGTACTTA.

J is TRBJ2-7 and V is TRBV5-1; possible D gene TRBD1, 6 bases. Germline CDR1 is SGHRS and CDR2 is YFSETQ. The CDR3 runs 14 residues. The V end lost 0 bases, the J end lost 6 bases, and 13 bases lay between the germline ends. For the CDR3, the DNA is TGCGCCAGCAGCTTGGAGGGACAAAGTATCGAGCAGTACTTC. Encoded protein: CASSLEGQSIEQYF.

The sample holds many counts of this clonotype. V gene TRBV11-2 combines with J gene TRBJ1-5, with 8 positions matching TRBD1. V shed 1 base, J shed 8 bases, and the junction held 1 base outside the gene matches. The CDR3 consists of 13 residues. The germline V gene encodes CDR1 SGHAT and CDR2 FQNNGV. The CDR3 spells CASSLGTGKPQHF. CDR3 sequence (DNA): TGTGCCAGCAGCTTAGGGACAGGGAAGCCCCAGCATTTT.

This clonotype was seen only a few times. The genes are TRBV19 and TRBJ1-5; no clear D gene. Germline-derived CDR1 and CDR2 are LNHDA and SQIVND (reference sequence). The ends were cut back, 3 bases at V and 4 bases at J, with 10 bases in the middle. The CDR3 consists of 14 residues. CDR3 sequence: CASSIRDANQPQHF. The CDR3 region has the DNA TGTGCCAGTAGTATCCGCGACGCGAATCAGCCCCAGCATTTT. The whole variable domain, filled in from reference TRBV19 and TRBJ1-5, reads DGGITQSPKYLFRKEGQNVTLSCEQNLNHDAMYWYRQDPGQGLRLIYYSQIVNDFQKGDIAEGYSVSREKKESFPLTVTSAQKNPTAFYLCASSIRDANQPQHFGDGTRLSIL.

In this sample, this clonotype turned up a few times. The rearrangement links TRBV29-1 to TRBJ1-1, with D possibly TRBD1 on 5 matching bases. The CDR3 length is 13 residues. Per germline, CDR1 SQVTM and CDR2 ANQGSEA. The V end was cut by 5 bases, the J end by 1 base, with 11 bases between. The CDR3 nucleotides are TGCAGCGTTTTTGGGACGGCGAACACTGAAGCTTTCTTT. It translates to CSVFGTANTEAFF. Combining the CDR3 with reference TRBV29-1 and TRBJ1-1 gives the whole variable domain SAVISQKPSRDICQRGTSLTIQCQVDSQVTMMFWYRQQPGQSLTLIATANQGSEATYESGFVIDKFPISRPNLTFSTLTVSNMSPEDSSIYLCSVFGTANTEAFFGQGTRLTVV.

Comments on this clonotype: The CDR3 does not close with the conserved phenylalanine or tryptophan, likely indicating a read error. The DNA is left out, because the CDR3 cannot be placed on it with certainty; the CDR3 is given as TCRdb lists it. This chain connects TRBV27 to TRBJ2-1; TRBD2 is the table's D call, not checked against the DNA. A total of 13 residues make up the CDR3, ends included. CDR1 and CDR2 (germline): MNHEY, SMNVEV (reference sequence). This chain's CDR3 is CASSLSSQLAGGL.

Comments on this clonotype: Being one base from a much bigger clone, this may be a read error. The CDR3 does not close with the conserved phenylalanine or tryptophan, likely indicating a read error. This chain connects TRBV11-1 to TRBJ2-1; TRBD2 matches at 9 bases. The CDR3 runs to 17 residues. Trimming at V came to 4 bases and at J to 8 bases, leaving 15 bases not matched to a gene. Germline CDR1 is SGHAT and CDR2 is FQDESV (reference sequence). The CDR3 reads CASSYPGREGLGDEQFL. The CDR3 nucleotides read TGTGCCAGCAGCTACCCCGGGCGGGAGGGCCTGGGCGATGAGCAGTTCTTA.